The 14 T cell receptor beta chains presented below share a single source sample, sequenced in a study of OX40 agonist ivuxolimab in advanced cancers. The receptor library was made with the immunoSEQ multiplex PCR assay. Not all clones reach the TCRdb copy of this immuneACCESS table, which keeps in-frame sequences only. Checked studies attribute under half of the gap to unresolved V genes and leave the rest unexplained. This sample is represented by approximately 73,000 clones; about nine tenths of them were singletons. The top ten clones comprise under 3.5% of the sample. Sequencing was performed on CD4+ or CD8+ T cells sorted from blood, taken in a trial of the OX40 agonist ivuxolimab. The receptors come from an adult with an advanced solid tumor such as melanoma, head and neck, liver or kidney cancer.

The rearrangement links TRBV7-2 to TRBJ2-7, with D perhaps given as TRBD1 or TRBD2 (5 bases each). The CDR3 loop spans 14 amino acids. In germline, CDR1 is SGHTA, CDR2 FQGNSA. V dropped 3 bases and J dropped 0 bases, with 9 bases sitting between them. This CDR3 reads CASSFNGASYEQYF. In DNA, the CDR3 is TGTGCCAGCAGCTTTAACGGGGCCTCCTACGAGCAGTACTTC.

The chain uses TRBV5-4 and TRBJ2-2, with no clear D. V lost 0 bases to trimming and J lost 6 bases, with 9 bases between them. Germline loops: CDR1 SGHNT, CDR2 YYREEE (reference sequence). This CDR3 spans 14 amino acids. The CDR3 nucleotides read TGTGCCAGCAGCTTGGCGTCCTCTTCCGGGGAGCTGTTTTTT. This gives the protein CASSLASSSGELFF.

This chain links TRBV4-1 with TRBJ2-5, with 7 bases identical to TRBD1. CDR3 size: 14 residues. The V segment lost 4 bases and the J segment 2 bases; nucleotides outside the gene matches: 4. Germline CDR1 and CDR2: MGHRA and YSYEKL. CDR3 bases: TGCGCCAGCAGCCCGATGGGACAGCAAGAGACCCAGTACTTC. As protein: CASSPMGQQETQYF.

The CDR3 spells CASSLGNVGATYEQYF. The CDR3 region has the DNA TGCGCCAGCAGCTTGGGCAATGTAGGGGCGACCTACGAGCAGTACTTC. The rearrangement links TRBV5-1 to TRBJ2-7; tentatively, D is TRBD1 (5 bases). This CDR3 has 16 residues. CDR1 and CDR2 from the germline V gene are SGHRS and YFSETQ. V lost 0 bases and J lost 2, with 15 bases in between.

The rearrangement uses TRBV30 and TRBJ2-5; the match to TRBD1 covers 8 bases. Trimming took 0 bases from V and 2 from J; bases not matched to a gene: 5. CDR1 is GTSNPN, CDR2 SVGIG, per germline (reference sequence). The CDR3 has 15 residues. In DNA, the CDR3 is TGTGCCTGGAGTGTCAGGGGGCCCCTTCAAGAGACCCAGTACTTC. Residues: CAWSVRGPLQETQYF.

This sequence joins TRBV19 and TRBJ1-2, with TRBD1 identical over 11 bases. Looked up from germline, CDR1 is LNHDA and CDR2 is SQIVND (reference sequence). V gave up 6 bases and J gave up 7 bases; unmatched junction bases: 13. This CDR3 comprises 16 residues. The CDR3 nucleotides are TGTGCCAGTAGCGAGGTGCTGGGACAGGGGGGATTTGGCTACACCTTC. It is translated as CASSEVLGQGGFGYTF.

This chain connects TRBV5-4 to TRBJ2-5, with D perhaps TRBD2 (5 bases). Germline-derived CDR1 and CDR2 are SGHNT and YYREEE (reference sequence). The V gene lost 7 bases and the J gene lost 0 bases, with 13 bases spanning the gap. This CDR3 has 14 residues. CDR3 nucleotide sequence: TGTGCCAGCGGAAGGACTGGACACCAAGAGACCCAGTACTTC. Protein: CASGRTGHQETQYF.

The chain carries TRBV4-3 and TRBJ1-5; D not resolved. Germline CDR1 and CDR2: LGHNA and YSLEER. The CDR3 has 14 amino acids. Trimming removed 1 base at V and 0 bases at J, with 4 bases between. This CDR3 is CASSQASSNQPQHF. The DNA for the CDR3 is TGCGCCAGCAGCCAAGCCAGTAGCAATCAGCCCCAGCATTTT.

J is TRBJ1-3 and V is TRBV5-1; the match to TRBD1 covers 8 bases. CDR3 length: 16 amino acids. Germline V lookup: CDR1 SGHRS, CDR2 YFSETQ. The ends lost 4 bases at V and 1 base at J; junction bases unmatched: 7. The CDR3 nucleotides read TGCGCCAGCAGCCGATCGAGACAGGGGTCTGGAAACACCATATATTTT. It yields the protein CASSRSRQGSGNTIYF.

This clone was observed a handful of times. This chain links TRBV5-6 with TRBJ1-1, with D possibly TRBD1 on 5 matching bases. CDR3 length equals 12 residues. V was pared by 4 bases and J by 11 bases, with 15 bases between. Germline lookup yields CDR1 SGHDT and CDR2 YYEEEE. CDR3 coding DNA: TGTGCCAGCAGCAGGGGACCGGGATGGGCTTTCTTT. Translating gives CASSRGPGWAFF.

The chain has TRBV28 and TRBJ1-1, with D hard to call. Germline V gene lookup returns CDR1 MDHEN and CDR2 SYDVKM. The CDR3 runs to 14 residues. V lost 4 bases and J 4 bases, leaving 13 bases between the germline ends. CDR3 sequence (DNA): TGTGCCAGCAGTTATCGGTTGCGCGGCACTGAAGCTTTCTTT. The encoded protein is CASSYRLRGTEAFF.

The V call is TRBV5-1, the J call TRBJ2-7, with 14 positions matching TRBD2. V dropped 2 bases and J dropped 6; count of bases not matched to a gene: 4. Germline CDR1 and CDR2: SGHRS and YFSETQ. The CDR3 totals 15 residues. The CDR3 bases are TGCGCCAGCAGCTTTGGGACTAGCGGGGGCCGCGAGCAGTACTTC. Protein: CASSFGTSGGREQYF.

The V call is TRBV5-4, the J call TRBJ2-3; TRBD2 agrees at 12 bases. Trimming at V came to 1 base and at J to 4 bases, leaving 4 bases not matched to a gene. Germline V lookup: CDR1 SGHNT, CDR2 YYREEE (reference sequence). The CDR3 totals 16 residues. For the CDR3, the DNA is TGTGCCAGCAGCTTGAGACTAGCGGGGGTGGCAGATACGCAGTATTTT. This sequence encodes CASSLRLAGVADTQYF.

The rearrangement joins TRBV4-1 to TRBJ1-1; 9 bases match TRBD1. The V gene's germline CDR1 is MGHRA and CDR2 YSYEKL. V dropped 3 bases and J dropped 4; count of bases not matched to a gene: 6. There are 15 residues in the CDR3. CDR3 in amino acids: CASSQSGQGSTEAFF. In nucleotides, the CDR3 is TGCGCCAGCAGCCAGAGTGGACAGGGGAGCACTGAAGCTTTCTTT.